This T cell receptor (beta chain) appears in the sequencing data of a study of blood T cell repertoires in COVID-19. Whole-study context: Acute and convalescent COVID-19 samples came from the United States, Italy and Spain. PBMCs, B-cell-depleted T cells, or T cells provided the cDNA or gDNA that made up the material.

Germline loops: CDR1 SGHRS, CDR2 YFSETQ. The CDR3 is 11 amino acids. The germline V and J ends were trimmed by 5 bases and 5 bases, with 6 bases remaining between them. Per the study methods: Amplified reference gene primers provided the basis for estimating nucleated cell counts. Sequencing was performed with immunoSEQ multiplex PCR; in TCRdb, only in-frame clones are kept and a portion is missing. V and J calls and clone size are given by that table; D and trimming were obtained from the DNA. Among approximately 210,000 clones listed, around nine tenths were seen once. Sequencing input: peripheral blood. This clonotype was sampled from a human donor in a cohort sampled during active COVID-19. The V gene is TRBV5-1, the J gene TRBJ2-3, with no clear D. The CDR3 DNA reads TGCGCCAGCAGTGAGAAAGATACGCAGTATTTT. Translating gives CASSEKDTQYF.